This passage covers 12 T cell receptor beta chains from one sample sequenced in a study of metastatic and nonmetastatic thyroid tumors. No patient received treatment before thyroid surgery. TCRdb reprocessed the PCR reads via MiXCR. The table has some 21,000 clones, 18% seen once; the top ten hold around 21%. What was sequenced was blood. The source of these receptors is a male donor with papillary thyroid cancer or a benign thyroid nodule (not recorded which). Some clones in this sample may be carry-over from other donors' samples.

This clone was seen ten or more times. This specimen includes other DNA sequences encoding the same CDR3. This rearrangement joins TRBV18 to TRBJ2-3; 11 nucleotides align to TRBD2. CDR1 and CDR2 from the germline V gene are KGHSH and LQKENI. Trimming took 3 bases from V and 4 from J; bases not matched to a gene: 3. CDR3 length: 15 amino acids. In nucleotides, the CDR3 is TGTGCCAGCTCACCTAGCGGGGGGGCTGCAGATACGCAGTATTTT. It translates to CASSPSGGAADTQYF.

This chain connects TRBV20-1 to TRBJ1-1; tentatively, D is TRBD1 (5 bases). Germline CDR1 reads DFQATT; CDR2 reads SNEGSKA (reference sequence). This CDR3 has 12 residues. Trimming pared 1 base from V and 6 bases from J, leaving 9 bases between. CDR3 amino acids: CSARVIGAEAFF. Here the CDR3 DNA reads TGCAGTGCTAGAGTAATAGGGGCTGAAGCTTTCTTT.

Within the sample, this clone is medium-sized. The V call is TRBV6-1, the J call TRBJ1-5; tentatively, D is TRBD1 (5 bases). This CDR3 is 13 amino acids long. Per the germline V gene, CDR1 is MNHNS and CDR2 is SASEGT. V was cut by 7 bases and J by 7 bases, with 14 bases left in between. CDR3 nucleotide sequence: TGTGCCAGCAAGGGCAGGGAAGAGCAGCCCCAGCATTTT. It specifies CASKGREEQPQHF.

This clone has at least ten counts. The chain carries TRBV5-1 and TRBJ2-7; maybe TRBD2 (6 bases). The length of the CDR3 is 15 residues. CDR1 is SGHRS, CDR2 YFSETQ, per germline. V lost 3 bases, J lost 0 bases, and 13 bases lay in between. This chain's CDR3 is CASSSGLTSSYEQYF. CDR3 coding DNA: TGCGCCAGCAGCTCGGGACTGACGAGCTCCTACGAGCAGTACTTC.

Many counts were recorded for this clone. The CDR3 loop is CATSDFENSENNEQFF. CDR3 bases: TGTGCCACCAGTGATTTCGAGAATTCTGAGAACAATGAGCAGTTCTTC. V gene TRBV24-1 combines with J gene TRBJ2-1; D is unresolved. CDR3 length: 16 amino acids. V shed 1 base and J shed 5 bases, with 14 bases lying between them. The germline gives CDR1 KGHDR, CDR2 SFDVKD.

This clone came up many times. The chain employs TRBV5-1 and TRBJ1-5, with no clear D. CDR3 length: 16 amino acids. Trimming left V 4 bases short and J 0 bases short, with 14 bases between. Germline V gives CDR1 SGHRS, CDR2 YFSETQ. CDR3 DNA sequence: TGCGCCAGCAGCCCCAAGGGCCTGTATAGCAATCAGCCCCAGCATTTT. Translating gives CASSPKGLYSNQPQHF.

This clone was picked up many times. The CDR3 DNA reads as TGCAGCGTTGAAGGGACTTCCTACAATGAGCAGTTCTTC. Amino acid sequence: CSVEGTSYNEQFF. V gene TRBV29-1 combines with J gene TRBJ2-1; weak D call: TRBD2 (5 bases). The V and J ends lost 1 base and 1 base respectively, with 5 bases between them. CDR1 SQVTM and CDR2 ANQGSEA come from the germline V gene. The CDR3 is 13 amino acids.

This rearrangement joins TRBV9 to TRBJ1-1; D may be TRBD1 (6 bases). V lost 2 bases, J lost 2 bases, and 13 bases lay in between. CDR1 is SGDLS, CDR2 YYNGEE, per germline. The CDR3 is made up of 15 amino acids. This CDR3 is CASSVTGGSNTEAFF. The DNA for the CDR3 is TGTGCCAGCAGCGTGACAGGTGGCAGTAACACTGAAGCTTTCTTT.

This clone is medium-sized in the sample. The chain carries TRBV18 and TRBJ1-2; TRBD1 matches at 7 bases. Unmatched junction bases numbered 2, after V lost 5 bases and J lost 2 bases. CDR3 size: 13 residues. CDR1 KGHSH and CDR2 LQKENI come from the germline V gene. CDR3 in DNA: TGTGCCAGCTCAGGAGGGGGCAACTATGGCTACACCTTC. Protein: CASSGGGNYGYTF. The whole variable domain, remainder taken from reference TRBV18 and TRBJ1-2, is NAGVMQNPRHLVRRRGQEARLRCSPMKGHSHVYWYRQLPEEGLKFMVYLQKENIIDESGMPKERFSAEFPKEGPSILRIQQVVRGDSAAYFCASSGGGNYGYTFGSGTRLTVV.

This clone was seen at least ten times. The J gene is TRBJ1-6, the V gene TRBV3-1; D not certain. The CDR3 contains 14 residues. The V gene lost 1 base and the J gene lost 9 bases, with 10 bases spanning the gap. Germline CDR1 LGHDT, CDR2 YNNKEL (reference sequence). DNA for the CDR3: TGTGCCAGCAGCCAAGTAGACCGAGGTTCACCCCTCCACTTT. Its translation: CASSQVDRGSPLHF. Together with reference TRBV3-1 and TRBJ1-6, the CDR3 gives the full variable domain: DTAVSQTPKYLVTQMGNDKSIKCEQNLGHDTMYWYKQDSKKFLKIMFSYNNKELIINETVPNRFSPKSPDKAHLNLHINSLELGDSAVYFCASSQVDRGSPLHFGNGTRLTVT.

This clone has a count of ten or more. The V gene is TRBV2, the J gene TRBJ2-5; 11 nucleotides match TRBD2. Germline CDR1 and CDR2: SNHLY and FYNNEI. Trimming at V came to 4 bases and at J to 5 bases, leaving 3 bases not matched to a gene. CDR3 length: 14 residues. CDR3 region: CASSASGGMETQYF. For the CDR3, the DNA is TGTGCCAGCAGTGCTAGCGGGGGGATGGAGACCCAGTACTTC.

Details on this clone: Sequence at one end of the junction differs from germline and may be a read error. This specimen includes other DNA sequences encoding the same CDR3. This sequence joins TRBV9 and TRBJ2-5; 11 bases line up with TRBD2. Germline assignment: CDR1 SGDLS and CDR2 YYNGEE. This CDR3 has 16 amino acids. CDR3 in amino acids: CASSTIAGGPTETQYF. The CDR3 bases are TGTGCCAGCAGCACCATAGCGGGGGGGCCGACAGAGACCCAGTACTTT.